The entry below describes one TCR beta chain. The data originate from a study of control samples from healthy donors and cancer patients. Sequencing used immunoSEQ multiplex PCR; TCRdb keeps in-frame clones, though not all of them. The table lists around 93,000 clones, roughly 89% of them singletons. The receptor was isolated from a human donor in good health. The donor label of this sample is uncertain. Sequencing was done on a sample of blood.

CDR3 region: CASSFRVMGNEQFF. In DNA, the CDR3 is TGTGCCAGCAGTTTTCGAGTGATGGGGAATGAGCAGTTCTTC. This sequence joins TRBV27 and TRBJ2-1; no reliable D call. CDR3 length equals 14 residues. The ends were cut back, 3 bases at V and 7 bases at J, with 13 bases in the middle. Germline lookup yields CDR1 MNHEY and CDR2 SMNVEV (reference sequence).